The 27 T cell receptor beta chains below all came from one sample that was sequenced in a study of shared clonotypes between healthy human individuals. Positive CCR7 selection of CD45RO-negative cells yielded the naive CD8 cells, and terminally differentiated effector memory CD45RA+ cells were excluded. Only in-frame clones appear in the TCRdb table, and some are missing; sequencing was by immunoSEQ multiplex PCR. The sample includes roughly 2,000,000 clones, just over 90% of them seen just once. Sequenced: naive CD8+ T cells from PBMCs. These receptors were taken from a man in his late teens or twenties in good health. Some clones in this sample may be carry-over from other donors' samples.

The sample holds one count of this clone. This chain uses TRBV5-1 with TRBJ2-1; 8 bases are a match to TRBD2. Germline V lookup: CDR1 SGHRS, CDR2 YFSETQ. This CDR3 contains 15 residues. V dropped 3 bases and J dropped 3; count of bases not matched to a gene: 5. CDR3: CASSSGLAHYNEQFF. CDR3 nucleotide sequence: TGCGCCAGCAGCTCAGGACTAGCTCACTACAATGAGCAGTTCTTC.

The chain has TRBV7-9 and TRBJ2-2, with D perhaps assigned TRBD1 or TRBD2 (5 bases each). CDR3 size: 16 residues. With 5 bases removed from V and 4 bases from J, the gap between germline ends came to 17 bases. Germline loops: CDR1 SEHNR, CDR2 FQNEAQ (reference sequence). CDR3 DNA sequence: TGTGCCAGCAGCCCACCAGGGACGGGATCCACCGGGGAGCTGTTTTTT. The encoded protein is CASSPPGTGSTGELFF. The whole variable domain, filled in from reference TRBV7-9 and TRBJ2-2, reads DTGVSQNPRHKITKRGQNVTFRCDPISEHNRLYWYRQTLGQGPEFLTYFQNEAQLEKSRLLSDRFSAERPKGSFSTLEIQRTEQGDSAMYLCASSPPGTGSTGELFFGEGSRLTVL.

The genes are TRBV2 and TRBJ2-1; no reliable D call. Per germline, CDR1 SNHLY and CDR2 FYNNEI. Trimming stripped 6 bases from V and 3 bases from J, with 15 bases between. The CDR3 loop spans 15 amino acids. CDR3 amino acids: CASSPTRLDYNEQFF. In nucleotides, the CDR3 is TGTGCCAGCAGCCCGACGAGGCTAGACTACAATGAGCAGTTCTTC.

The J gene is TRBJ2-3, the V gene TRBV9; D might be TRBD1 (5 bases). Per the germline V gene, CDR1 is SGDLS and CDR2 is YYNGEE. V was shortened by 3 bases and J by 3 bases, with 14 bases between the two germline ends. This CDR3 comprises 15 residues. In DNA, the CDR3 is TGTGCCAGCAGCGAGGTCGCAGGGCCAACAGATACGCAGTATTTT. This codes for CASSEVAGPTDTQYF.

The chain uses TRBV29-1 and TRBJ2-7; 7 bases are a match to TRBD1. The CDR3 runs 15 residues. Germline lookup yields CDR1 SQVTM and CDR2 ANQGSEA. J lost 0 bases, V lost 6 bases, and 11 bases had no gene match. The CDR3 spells CSVELPGQPSYEQYF. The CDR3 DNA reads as TGCAGCGTGGAGCTACCGGGACAGCCCTCCTACGAGCAGTACTTC.

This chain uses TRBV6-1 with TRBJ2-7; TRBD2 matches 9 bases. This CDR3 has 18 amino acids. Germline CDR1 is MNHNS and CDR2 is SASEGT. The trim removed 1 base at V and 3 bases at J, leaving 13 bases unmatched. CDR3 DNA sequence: TGTGCCAGCAGTGAAGGGGGCGGGAGGGACCATAAGGGCTACGAGCAGTACTTC. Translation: CASSEGGGRDHKGYEQYF.

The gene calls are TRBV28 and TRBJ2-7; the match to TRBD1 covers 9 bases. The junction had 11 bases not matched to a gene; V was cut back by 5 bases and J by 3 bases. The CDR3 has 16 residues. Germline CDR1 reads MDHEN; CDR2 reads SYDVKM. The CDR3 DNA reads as TGTGCCAGCAGTCCCACCCCGGGACAGGGCCTCTACGAGCAGTACTTC. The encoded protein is CASSPTPGQGLYEQYF. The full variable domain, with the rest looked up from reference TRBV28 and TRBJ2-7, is DVKVTQSSRYLVKRTGEKVFLECVQDMDHENMFWYRQDPGLGLRLIYFSYDVKMKEKGDIPEGYSVSREKKERFSLILESASTNQTSMYLCASSPTPGQGLYEQYFGPGTRLTVT.

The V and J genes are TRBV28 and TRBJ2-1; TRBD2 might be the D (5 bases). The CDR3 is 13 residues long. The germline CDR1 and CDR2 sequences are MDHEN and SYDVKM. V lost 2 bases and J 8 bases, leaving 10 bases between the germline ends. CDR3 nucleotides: TGTGCCAGCAGTTTACGCCTACTAGATGAGCAGTTCTTC. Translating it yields CASSLRLLDEQFF.

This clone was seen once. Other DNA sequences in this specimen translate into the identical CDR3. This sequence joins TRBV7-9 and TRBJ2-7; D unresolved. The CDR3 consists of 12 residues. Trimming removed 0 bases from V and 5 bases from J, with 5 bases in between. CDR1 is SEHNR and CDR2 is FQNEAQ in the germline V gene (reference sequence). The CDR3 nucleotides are TGTGCCAGCAGCTTAGCTGTCCACGAGCAGTACTTC. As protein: CASSLAVHEQYF.

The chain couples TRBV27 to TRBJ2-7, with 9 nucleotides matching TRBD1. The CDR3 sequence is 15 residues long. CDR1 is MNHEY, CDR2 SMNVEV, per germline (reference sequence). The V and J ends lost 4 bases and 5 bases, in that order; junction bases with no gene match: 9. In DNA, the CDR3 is TGTGCCAGCAGTTCCCTCAACAGGGGGCCACACGAGCAGTACTTC. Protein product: CASSSLNRGPHEQYF.

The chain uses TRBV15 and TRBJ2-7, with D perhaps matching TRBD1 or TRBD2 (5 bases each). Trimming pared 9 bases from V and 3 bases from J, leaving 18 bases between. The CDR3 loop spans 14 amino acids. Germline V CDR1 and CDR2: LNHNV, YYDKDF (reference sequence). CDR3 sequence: CATSPGRRSYEQYF. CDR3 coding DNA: TGTGCCACTTCTCCGGGACGGAGGAGCTACGAGCAGTACTTC.

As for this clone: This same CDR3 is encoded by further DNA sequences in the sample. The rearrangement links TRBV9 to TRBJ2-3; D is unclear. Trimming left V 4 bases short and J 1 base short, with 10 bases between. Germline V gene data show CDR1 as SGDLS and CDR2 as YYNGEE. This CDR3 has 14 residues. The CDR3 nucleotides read TGTGCCAGCAGCTCTAACCGGGGCACAGATACGCAGTATTTT. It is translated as CASSSNRGTDTQYF.

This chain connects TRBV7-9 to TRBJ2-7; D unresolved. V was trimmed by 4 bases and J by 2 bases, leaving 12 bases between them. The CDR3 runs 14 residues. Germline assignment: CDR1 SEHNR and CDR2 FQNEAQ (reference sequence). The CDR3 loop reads CASSSTDWTYEQYF. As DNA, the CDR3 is TGTGCCAGCAGCTCCACGGATTGGACCTACGAGCAGTACTTC.

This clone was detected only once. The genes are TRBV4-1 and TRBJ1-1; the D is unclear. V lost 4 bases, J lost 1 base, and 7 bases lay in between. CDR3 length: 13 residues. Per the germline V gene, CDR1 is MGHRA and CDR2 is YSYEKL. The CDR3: CASSPNANTEAFF. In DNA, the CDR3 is TGCGCCAGCAGCCCCAACGCGAACACTGAAGCTTTCTTT.

CDR3 nucleotides: TGCGCCAGCAGTGACGGGACAAGGGGCCCCCTCGAGCAGTACTTC. Its translation: CASSDGTRGPLEQYF. The V and J genes are TRBV10-1 and TRBJ2-7; D is perhaps TRBD1 (6 bases). The CDR3 extends over 15 amino acids. Germline-derived CDR1 and CDR2 are WNHNN and SYGVQD (reference sequence). Deletions cut 3 bases from V and 6 bases from J, with 18 bases between.

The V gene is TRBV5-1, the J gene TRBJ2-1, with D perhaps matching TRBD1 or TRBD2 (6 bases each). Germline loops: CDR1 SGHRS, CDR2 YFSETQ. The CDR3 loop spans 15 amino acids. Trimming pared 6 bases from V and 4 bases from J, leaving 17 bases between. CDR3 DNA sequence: TGCGCCAGCACCCCAGGGGCCGGGACTTACAATGAGCAGTTCTTC. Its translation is CASTPGAGTYNEQFF.

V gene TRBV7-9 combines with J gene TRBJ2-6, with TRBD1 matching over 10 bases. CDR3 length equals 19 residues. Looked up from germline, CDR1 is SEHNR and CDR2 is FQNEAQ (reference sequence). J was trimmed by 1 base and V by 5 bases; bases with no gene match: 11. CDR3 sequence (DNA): TGTGCCAGCAGCCCCCTCCCAGGACAGGGGGAATCTGGGGCCAACGTCCTGACTTTC. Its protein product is CASSPLPGQGESGANVLTF.

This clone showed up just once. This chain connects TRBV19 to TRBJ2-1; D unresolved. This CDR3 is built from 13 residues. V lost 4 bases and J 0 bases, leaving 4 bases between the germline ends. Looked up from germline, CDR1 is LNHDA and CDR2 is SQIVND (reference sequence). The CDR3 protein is CASSSNSYNEQFF. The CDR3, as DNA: TGTGCCAGTAGTAGCAACTCCTACAATGAGCAGTTCTTC. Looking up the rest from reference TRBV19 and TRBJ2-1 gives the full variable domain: DGGITQSPKYLFRKEGQNVTLSCEQNLNHDAMYWYRQDPGQGLRLIYYSQIVNDFQKGDIAEGYSVSREKKESFPLTVTSAQKNPTAFYLCASSSNSYNEQFFGPGTRLTVL.

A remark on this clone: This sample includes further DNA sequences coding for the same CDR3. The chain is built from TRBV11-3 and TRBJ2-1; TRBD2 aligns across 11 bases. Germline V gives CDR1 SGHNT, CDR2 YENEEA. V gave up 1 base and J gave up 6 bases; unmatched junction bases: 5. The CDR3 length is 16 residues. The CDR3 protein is CASSLAGTSGTNEQFF. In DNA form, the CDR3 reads TGTGCCAGCAGCTTAGCTGGGACTAGCGGAACCAATGAGCAGTTCTTC.

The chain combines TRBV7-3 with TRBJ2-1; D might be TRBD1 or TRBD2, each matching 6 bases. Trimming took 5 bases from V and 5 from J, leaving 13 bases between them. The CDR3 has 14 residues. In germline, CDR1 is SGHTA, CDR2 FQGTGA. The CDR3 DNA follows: TGTGCCAGCAGCCCCGGGGGCGCTAACAATGAGCAGTTCTTC. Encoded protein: CASSPGGANNEQFF.

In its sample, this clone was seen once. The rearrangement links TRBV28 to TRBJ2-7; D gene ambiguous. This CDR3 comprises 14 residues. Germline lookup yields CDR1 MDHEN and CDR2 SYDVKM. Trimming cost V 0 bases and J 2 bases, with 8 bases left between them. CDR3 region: CASSLWADPYEQYF. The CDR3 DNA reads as TGTGCCAGCAGTTTATGGGCAGACCCCTACGAGCAGTACTTC. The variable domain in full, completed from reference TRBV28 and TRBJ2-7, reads DVKVTQSSRYLVKRTGEKVFLECVQDMDHENMFWYRQDPGLGLRLIYFSYDVKMKEKGDIPEGYSVSREKKERFSLILESASTNQTSMYLCASSLWADPYEQYFGPGTRLTVT.

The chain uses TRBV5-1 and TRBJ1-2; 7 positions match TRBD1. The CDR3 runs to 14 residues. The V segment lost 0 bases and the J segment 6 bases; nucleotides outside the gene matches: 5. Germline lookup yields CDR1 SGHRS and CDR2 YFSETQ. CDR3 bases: TGCGCCAGCAGCTTGGAACAGGGGTCGGATGGCTACACCTTC. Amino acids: CASSLEQGSDGYTF.

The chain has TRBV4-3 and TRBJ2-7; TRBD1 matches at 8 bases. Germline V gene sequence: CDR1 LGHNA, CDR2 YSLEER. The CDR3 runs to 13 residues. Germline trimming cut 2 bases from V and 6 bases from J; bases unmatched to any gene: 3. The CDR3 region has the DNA TGCGCCAGCAGCCAAAAAACAGGGGGCGAGCAGTACTTC. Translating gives CASSQKTGGEQYF.

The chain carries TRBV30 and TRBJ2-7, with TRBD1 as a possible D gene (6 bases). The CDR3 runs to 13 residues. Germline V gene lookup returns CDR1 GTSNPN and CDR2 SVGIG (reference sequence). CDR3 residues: CATGDGRGYEQYF. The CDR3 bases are TGTGCTACAGGCGACGGCAGGGGCTACGAGCAGTACTTC.

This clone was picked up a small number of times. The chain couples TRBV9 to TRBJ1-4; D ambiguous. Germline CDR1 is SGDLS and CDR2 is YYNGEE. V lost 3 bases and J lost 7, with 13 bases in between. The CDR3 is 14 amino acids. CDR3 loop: CASSESHASEKLFF. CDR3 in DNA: TGTGCCAGCAGCGAGTCTCATGCCTCTGAAAAACTGTTTTTT.

Here the CDR3 DNA reads TGTGCCAGCAGCCCTCAGGGATACCGGTACTATGGCTACACCTTC. It encodes CASSPQGYRYYGYTF. The J gene is TRBJ1-2, the V gene TRBV5-6; maybe TRBD1 (5 bases). CDR3 length: 15 amino acids. Germline V gene data show CDR1 as SGHDT and CDR2 as YYEEEE. With 4 bases removed from V and 3 bases from J, the gap between germline ends came to 16 bases.

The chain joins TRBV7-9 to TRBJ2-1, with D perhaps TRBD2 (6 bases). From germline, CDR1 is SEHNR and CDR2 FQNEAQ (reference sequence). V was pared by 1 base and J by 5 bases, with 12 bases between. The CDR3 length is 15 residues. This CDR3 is CASSLGPGANNEQFF. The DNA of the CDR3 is TGTGCCAGCAGCTTAGGACCGGGAGCGAACAATGAGCAGTTCTTC.